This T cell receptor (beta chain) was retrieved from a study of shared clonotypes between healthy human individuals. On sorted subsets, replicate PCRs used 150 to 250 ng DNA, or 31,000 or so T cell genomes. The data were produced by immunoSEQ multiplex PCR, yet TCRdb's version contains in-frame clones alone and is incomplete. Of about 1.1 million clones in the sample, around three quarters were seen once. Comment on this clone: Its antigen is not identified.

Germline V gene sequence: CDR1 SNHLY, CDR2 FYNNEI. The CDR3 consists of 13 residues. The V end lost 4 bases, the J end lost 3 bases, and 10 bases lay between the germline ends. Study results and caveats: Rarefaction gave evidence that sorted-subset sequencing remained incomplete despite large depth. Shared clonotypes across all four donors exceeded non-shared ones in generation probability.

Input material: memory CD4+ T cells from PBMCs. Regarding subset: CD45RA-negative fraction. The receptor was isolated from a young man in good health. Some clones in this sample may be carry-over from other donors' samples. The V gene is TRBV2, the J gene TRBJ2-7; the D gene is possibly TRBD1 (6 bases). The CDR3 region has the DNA TGTGCCAGCAGTGGGCAGGGGCACTACGAGCAGTACTTC. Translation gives CASSGQGHYEQYF.